A single sample gave rise to the 23 T cell receptor beta chains below, sequenced in a study of regulatory T cells in long-lasting Graves disease. Combining iRepertoire HTBI primers with Arm-PCR of CDR3 regions, the authors built TCR beta libraries. TCRdb re-called the multiplex PCR reads through MiXCR, storing one row per CDR3 protein. The data contain around 460,000 distinct CDR3 sequences, about 22% of them singletons. Time point meaning: persistent/refractory GD, antithyroid drugs over 5 years with positive TRAb. Extracted PBMC RNA gave rise to the TCR library. The material sequenced was peripheral blood mononuclear cells (PBMCs), taken when the disease was refractory, from a patient treated with antithyroid drugs. All receptors derive from a female donor with Graves disease.

The chain recombines TRBV28 with TRBJ2-7; 9 bases map to TRBD1. Germline V CDR1 and CDR2: MDHEN, SYDVKM. This CDR3 region has 16 residues. J lost 1 base, V lost 6 bases, and 10 bases had no gene match. The CDR3 spells CASSQDDRGSSYEQYF. The CDR3 DNA sequence: TGTGCCAGCAGCCAAGATGACAGGGGGAGTTCCTACGAGCAGTACTTC.

Points on this clonotype: The junction shows a germline mismatch at one end, possibly a read error. The chain employs TRBV7-7 and TRBJ2-2; D is unresolved. The CDR3 contains 15 residues. Germline V gene sequence: CDR1 SSHAT, CDR2 FNYEAQ (reference sequence). CDR3 residues: CASSERVGNTGELFF. The CDR3 coding sequence is TGTGCTAGCAGCGAGAGAGTGGGGAACACCGGGGAGCTGTTTTTT.

J is TRBJ2-5 and V is TRBV13; TRBD2 agrees at 9 bases. In germline, CDR1 is PRHDT, CDR2 FYEKMQ (reference sequence). There are 17 residues in the CDR3. Trimming took 0 bases from V and 5 from J; bases not matched to a gene: 10. In DNA form, the CDR3 reads TGTGCCAGCAGCTTAGGCCTCGGTAGCGGGGGTGCGGAGACCCAGTACTTC. This translates into CASSLGLGSGGAETQYF.

This clonotype has just a few counts. Compared with germline, one end of the junction differs, possibly owing to a read error. The J gene is TRBJ2-7, the V gene TRBV5-1; D remains ambiguous. CDR1 SGHRS and CDR2 YFSETQ come from the germline V gene. The CDR3 covers 14 residues. The chain's CDR3 is CASGLEDRPYEQYF. CDR3 sequence (DNA): TGCGCCAGCGGCTTAGAGGACCGCCCCTACGAGCAGTACTTC.

This rearrangement joins TRBV7-2 to TRBJ1-1; D is possibly TRBD1 (5 bases). Trimming took off 1 base at V and 6 bases at J, with 15 bases between the two ends. The CDR3 is made up of 15 amino acids. Germline CDR1 is SGHTA and CDR2 is FQGNSA. In DNA, the CDR3 is TGTGCCAGCAGCTTAGTTCCAGGGAAGCTCGCTGAAGCTTTCTTT. Its translation: CASSLVPGKLAEAFF. Together with reference TRBV7-2 and TRBJ1-1, the CDR3 gives the full variable domain: GAGVSQSPSNKVTEKGKDVELRCDPISGHTALYWYRQSLGQGLEFLIYFQGNSAPDKSGLPSDRFSAERTGGSVSTLTIQRTQQEDSAVYLCASSLVPGKLAEAFFGQGTRLTVV.

This clonotype appeared many times. V usage is TRBV28 and J usage is TRBJ1-1; perhaps TRBD1 as D (6 bases). The CDR3 runs 10 residues. V lost 7 bases to trimming and J lost 8 bases, with 8 bases between them. Germline assignment: CDR1 MDHEN and CDR2 SYDVKM. DNA for the CDR3: TGTGCCAGCAAGGACAGAGAAGCTTTCTTT. As protein: CASKDREAFF.

V and J are TRBV5-1 and TRBJ2-1, with a tentative D call TRBD1 (5 bases). This CDR3 region has 16 residues. V gave up 0 bases and J gave up 5 bases, with 15 bases separating them. CDR1 and CDR2 (germline): SGHRS, YFSETQ. The CDR3 bases are TGCGCCAGCAGCTTGGCCACAGGTGGACCTCACAATGAGCAGTTCTTC. It codes for CASSLATGGPHNEQFF.

A few counts support this clonotype. The genes are TRBV5-1 and TRBJ2-7; 13 positions match TRBD2. Germline V lookup: CDR1 SGHRS, CDR2 YFSETQ. V lost 0 bases and J lost 7; bases outside the gene matches: 10. The CDR3 contains 17 residues. CDR3 sequence reads: CASSLVRTGTSGNEQYF. The CDR3 coding sequence is TGCGCCAGCAGCTTGGTCCGGACCGGGACTAGCGGGAATGAGCAGTACTTC.

The genes are TRBV5-1 and TRBJ2-7; 9 nucleotides match TRBD1. The CDR3 covers 16 residues. Germline V lookup: CDR1 SGHRS, CDR2 YFSETQ. V shed 3 bases and J 3 bases; nucleotides not matched to a gene: 10. In nucleotides, the CDR3 is TGCGCCAGCAGCTCCGGAGGAGGGACAGGGAGCTACGAGCAGTACTTC. The encoded protein is CASSSGGGTGSYEQYF.

This clonotype was observed many times. This rearrangement joins TRBV12-3 or TRBV12-4 to TRBJ1-4; 7 bases are shared with TRBD1. This CDR3 has 14 amino acids. With 6 bases clipped from V and 5 bases from J, the junction kept 6 bases outside the gene matches. In nucleotides, the CDR3 is TGTGCCAGCAGCTTATCAGGGGGGAATGAAAAACTGTTTTTT. Its translation: CASSLSGGNEKLFF.

This clonotype came up a few times. The DNA of the CDR3 is TGTGCCAGCAGCCCCGGTGTTGCAGATACGCAGTATTTT. Its protein product is CASSPGVADTQYF. This chain links TRBV7-2 with TRBJ2-3; no reliable D call. Germline V CDR1 and CDR2: SGHTA, FQGNSA. This CDR3 region has 13 residues. V gave up 5 bases and J gave up 4 bases, with 10 bases separating them.

This clonotype has a count of ten or more. The gene calls are TRBV28 and TRBJ1-2, with TRBD1 as a possible D gene (5 bases). V lost 3 bases and J lost 5, with 16 bases in between. CDR3 length equals 15 residues. Germline V lookup: CDR1 MDHEN, CDR2 SYDVKM. CDR3 loop: CASSFQTAENYGYTF. In DNA form, the CDR3 reads TGTGCCAGCAGTTTTCAGACAGCGGAGAATTATGGCTACACCTTC.

With respect to this clonotype: This may arise from a read error, as a much more abundant clone is one base away. The chain recombines TRBV2 with TRBJ1-3; no definite D call. CDR1 and CDR2 from the germline V gene are SNHLY and FYNNEI. V lost 10 bases and J 2 bases, leaving 12 bases between the germline ends. This CDR3 is built from 13 residues. CDR3 nucleotides: TGTGCCAACTCCCTCGGCCCTGGAAACACCATATATTTT. Its translation is CANSLGPGNTIYF. Supplemented by reference TRBV2 and TRBJ1-3, the full variable domain reads EPEVTQTPSHQVTQMGQEVILRCVPISNHLYFYWYRQILGQKVEFLVSFYNNEISEKSEIFDDQFSVERPDGSNFTLKIRSTKLEDSAMYFCANSLGPGNTIYFGEGSWLTVV.

In its sample, this clonotype was seen many times. Here the CDR3 reads CSVVWGLETQYF. The CDR3 bases are TGCAGCGTTGTGTGGGGCCTGGAGACCCAGTACTTC. The chain is built from TRBV29-1 and TRBJ2-5; the D gene is possibly TRBD1 (5 bases). Germline V gives CDR1 SQVTM, CDR2 ANQGSEA. Trimming took off 4 bases at V and 5 bases at J, with 11 bases between the two ends. CDR3 size: 12 residues.

This clonotype was detected ten times or more. The V gene is TRBV15, the J gene TRBJ1-1; D gene unclear. Trimming left V 6 bases short and J 3 bases short, with 11 bases between. CDR1 is LNHNV and CDR2 is YYDKDF in the germline V gene (reference sequence). The CDR3 length is 13 residues. In nucleotides, the CDR3 is TGTGCCACCAGTTTTGAGAAGGACACTGAAGCTTTCTTT. Translation: CATSFEKDTEAFF.

The chain employs TRBV29-1 and TRBJ1-2; D call uncertain. Germline values: CDR1 SQVTM, CDR2 ANQGSEA. The V end lost 4 bases, the J end lost 3 bases, and 9 bases lay between the germline ends. This CDR3 region has 12 residues. CDR3 bases: TGCAGCGTTGCTTGGCAGCACTATGGCTACACCTTC. This encodes CSVAWQHYGYTF. Complete variable domain (other parts from reference TRBV29-1 and TRBJ1-2): SAVISQKPSRDICQRGTSLTIQCQVDSQVTMMFWYRQQPGQSLTLIATANQGSEATYESGFVIDKFPISRPNLTFSTLTVSNMSPEDSSIYLCSVAWQHYGYTFGSGTRLTVV.

This clonotype was recorded only once. V usage is TRBV4-3 and J usage is TRBJ1-6; D possibly corresponds to TRBD1 (5 bases). Trimming pared 1 base from V and 9 bases from J, leaving 25 bases between. The CDR3 is 19 residues long. Germline CDR1 and CDR2: LGHNA and YSLEER. CDR3 protein: CASSQVVSQVGRVGSPLHF. CDR3 sequence (DNA): TGCGCCAGCAGCCAAGTTGTATCACAGGTTGGACGAGTAGGTTCACCCCTCCACTTT.

This clonotype was counted a few times. CDR3 sequence: CASSLPTGQGRDEQYF. Written as DNA, the CDR3 is TGTGCCAGCAGCCTACCCACCGGACAGGGACGCGACGAGCAGTACTTC. The genes are TRBV3-1 and TRBJ2-7; 8 positions agree with TRBD1. This CDR3 spans 16 amino acids. Germline V gives CDR1 LGHDT, CDR2 YNNKEL (reference sequence). Unmatched junction bases numbered 13, after V lost 4 bases and J lost 5 bases.

The sample holds a few counts of this clonotype. V gene TRBV30 combines with J gene TRBJ1-1, with D uncertain. Trimming cost V 2 bases and J 0 bases, with 13 bases left between them. Germline CDR1 is GTSNPN and CDR2 is SVGIG (reference sequence). This CDR3 contains 15 residues. The CDR3 bases are TGTGCCTGGAGTACTTGGAGGATTATGAACACTGAAGCTTTCTTT. Its protein product is CAWSTWRIMNTEAFF.

This rearrangement joins TRBV2 to TRBJ2-1; D could derive from TRBD1 or TRBD2 (5 bases each). Trimming took 4 bases from V and 4 from J, leaving 14 bases between them. Germline loops: CDR1 SNHLY, CDR2 FYNNEI. The CDR3 has 15 residues. The CDR3 spells CASSAGTVDYNEQFF. DNA of the CDR3: TGTGCCAGCAGTGCCGGGACGGTGGATTACAATGAGCAGTTCTTC.

There are many counts of this clonotype. J is TRBJ1-1 and V is TRBV28, with TRBD1 matching 10 bases. This CDR3 contains 13 residues. With 7 bases clipped from V and 10 bases from J, the junction kept 9 bases outside the gene matches. Germline V lookup: CDR1 MDHEN, CDR2 SYDVKM. The CDR3 coding sequence is TGTGCCAGCACACCGGGACAGGGGATAGGAGCTTTCTTT. Its protein product is CASTPGQGIGAFF.

This chain links TRBV24-1 with TRBJ1-1, with D maybe TRBD1 (6 bases). CDR1 is KGHDR and CDR2 is SFDVKD in the germline V gene. Trimming stripped 7 bases from V and 1 base from J, with 9 bases between. The CDR3 has 13 amino acids. CDR3 nucleotides: TGTGCCACCAGCAACAGGGCGAACACTGAAGCTTTCTTT. It is translated as CATSNRANTEAFF.

The chain links TRBV4-3 to TRBJ2-5; 8 nucleotides agree with TRBD2. Germline trimming cut 3 bases from V and 4 bases from J; bases unmatched to any gene: 4. The CDR3 extends over 14 amino acids. Germline lookup yields CDR1 LGHNA and CDR2 YSLEER. The CDR3 loop reads CASSHRAGGETQYF. CDR3 coding DNA: TGCGCCAGCAGCCATCGGGCGGGAGGAGAGACCCAGTACTTC.